The 9 T cell receptor beta chains reported below all come from one sample, sequenced in a study of blood T cell repertoires in COVID-19 (TCRdb year 2020). Libraries were built with the immunoSEQ multiplex PCR assay. TCRdb retrieved this table from immuneACCESS and kept in-frame rearrangements only. Not all clones are present; in checked studies, unresolved V genes account for under half, and no reason is known for the remainder. The sample contains around 180,000 clones, more than 80% of them found a single time. The ten largest clones take up around 7% of the sample. Sequenced sample: peripheral blood. Receptors originate from a human donor in a cohort sampled during active COVID-19.

The gene calls are TRBV5-1 and TRBJ1-4, with a tentative D call TRBD1 (5 bases). V lost 2 bases and J 6 bases, leaving 11 bases between the germline ends. Germline lookup yields CDR1 SGHRS and CDR2 YFSETQ. The CDR3 extends over 14 amino acids. The CDR3 coding sequence is TGCGCCAGCAGCTTTCGTTGGGGGGATGAAAAACTGTTTTTT. This translates into CASSFRWGDEKLFF.

The chain is built from TRBV12-5 and TRBJ2-1, with no clear D. CDR3 size: 15 residues. V was trimmed by 1 base and J by 6 bases, leaving 13 bases between them. Germline V gives CDR1 LGHNT, CDR2 FRNRAP. Here the CDR3 reads CASGLETVLVNEQFF. The CDR3 DNA reads as TGTGCTAGTGGTTTGGAAACGGTACTTGTCAATGAGCAGTTCTTC.

V is TRBV14 and J is TRBJ2-5; 9 positions agree with TRBD1. J gave up 2 bases and V 4 bases, and 5 bases lay outside the gene matches. Germline V gene lookup returns CDR1 SGHDN and CDR2 FVKESK. CDR3 size: 15 residues. The CDR3 region has the DNA TGTGCCAGCAGCCTGGGGACAGGGTGGCAAGAGACCCAGTACTTC. This sequence encodes CASSLGTGWQETQYF.

The rearrangement links TRBV7-6 to TRBJ1-3, with D tentatively TRBD1 (5 bases). V lost 5 bases and J 5 bases, leaving 16 bases between the germline ends. CDR1 and CDR2 (germline): SGHVS, FNYEAQ. The CDR3 sequence is 15 residues long. The CDR3 sequence is CASSRDPGGRNTIYF. The CDR3 nucleotides read TGTGCCAGCAGCCGCGACCCCGGGGGACGAAACACCATATATTTT. Combining the CDR3 with reference TRBV7-6 and TRBJ1-3 gives the whole variable domain GAGVSQSPRYKVTKRGQDVALRCDPISGHVSLYWYRQALGQGPEFLTYFNYEAQQDKSGLPNDRFSAERPEGSISTLTIQRTEQRDSAMYRCASSRDPGGRNTIYFGEGSWLTVV.

V and J are TRBV5-5 and TRBJ1-4, with a weak D call TRBD1 (6 bases). With 5 bases removed from V and 7 bases from J, the gap between germline ends came to 18 bases. CDR1 is SGHKS, CDR2 YYEKEE, per germline (reference sequence). This CDR3 spans 15 amino acids. CDR3 sequence (DNA): TGTGCCAGCAGAACGGGTCGGACAGTGCGTGAAAAACTGTTTTTT. Translated: CASRTGRTVREKLFF.

The genes are TRBV2 and TRBJ1-4; perhaps TRBD1 as D (5 bases). Germline CDR1 reads SNHLY; CDR2 reads FYNNEI. This CDR3 has 14 amino acids. V lost 6 bases to trimming and J lost 0 bases, with 8 bases between them. CDR3 DNA sequence: TGTGCCAGCAGGACAGACTCAACTAATGAAAAACTGTTTTTT. Residues: CASRTDSTNEKLFF.

This rearrangement joins TRBV5-4 to TRBJ2-5; 8 bases align to TRBD2. Per the germline V gene, CDR1 is SGHNT and CDR2 is YYREEE (reference sequence). The CDR3 covers 15 residues. V was pared by 3 bases and J by 13 bases, with 17 bases of the junction left unmatched. The CDR3 DNA is TGTGCCAGCAGCTGGAGGGGTAGCGGGGTTCAAAGAAGGTACTTC. Translated: CASSWRGSGVQRRYF.

The rearrangement links TRBV29-1 to TRBJ1-2, with TRBD1 identical over 8 bases. The trim removed 6 bases at V and 5 bases at J, leaving 8 bases unmatched. This CDR3 contains 13 residues. The germline CDR1 and CDR2 sequences are SQVTM and ANQGSEA. In nucleotides, the CDR3 is TGCAGCGTCGACGGACAGGGAGGGTATGGCTACACCTTC. This translates into CSVDGQGGYGYTF. The variable domain in full, with the rest retrieved from reference TRBV29-1 and TRBJ1-2, is SAVISQKPSRDICQRGTSLTIQCQVDSQVTMMFWYRQQPGQSLTLIATANQGSEATYESGFVIDKFPISRPNLTFSTLTVSNMSPEDSSIYLCSVDGQGGYGYTFGSGTRLTVV.

This chain links TRBV21-1 with TRBJ2-6; the listed D gene, TRBD1, was not tested against the DNA. TRBV21-1 is recorded as a pseudogene. The CDR3 length is 22 residues. CDR3 amino acids: CASSKAQSFRDTSLSGANVLTF. The CDR3 DNA reads as TGTGCCAGCAGCAAAGCGCAGAGCTTTAGGGACACTTCCCTCTCTGGGGCCAACGTCCTGACTTTC.